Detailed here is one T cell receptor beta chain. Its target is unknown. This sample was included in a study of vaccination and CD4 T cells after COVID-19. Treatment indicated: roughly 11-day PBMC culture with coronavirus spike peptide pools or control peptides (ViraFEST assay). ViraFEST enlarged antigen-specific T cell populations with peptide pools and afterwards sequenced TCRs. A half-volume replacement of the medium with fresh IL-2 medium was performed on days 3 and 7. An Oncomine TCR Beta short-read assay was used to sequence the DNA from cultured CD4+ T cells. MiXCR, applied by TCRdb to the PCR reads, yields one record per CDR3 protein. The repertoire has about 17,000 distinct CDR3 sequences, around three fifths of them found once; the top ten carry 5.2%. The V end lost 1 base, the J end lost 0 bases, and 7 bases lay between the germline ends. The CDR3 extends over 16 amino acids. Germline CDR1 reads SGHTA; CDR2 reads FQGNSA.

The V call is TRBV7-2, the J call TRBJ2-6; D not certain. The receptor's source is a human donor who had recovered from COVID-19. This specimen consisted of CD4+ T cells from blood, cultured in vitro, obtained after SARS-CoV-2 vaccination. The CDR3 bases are TGTGCCAGCAGCTTAGACCGAAGCTCTGGGGCCAACGTCCTGACTTTC. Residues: CASSLDRSSGANVLTF. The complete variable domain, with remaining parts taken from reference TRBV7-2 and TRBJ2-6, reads GAGVSQSPSNKVTEKGKDVELRCDPISGHTALYWYRQSLGQGLEFLIYFQGNSAPDKSGLPSDRFSAERTGGSVSTLTIQRTQQEDSAVYLCASSLDRSSGANVLTFGAGSRLTVL.